In this sample, the clone carrying this T cell receptor (beta chain) turned up a few times. Authors' methods: Amplifying reference gene primers gave estimates of nucleated cell counts. The data were produced by immunoSEQ multiplex PCR, yet TCRdb's version contains in-frame clones alone and is incomplete. The V and J calls and clone size come from that table; D and trimming were worked out from the DNA. The table shows under 250,000 clones, with over 80% occurring only once. V was cut by 8 bases and J by 4 bases, with 14 bases left in between. This CDR3 is 13 amino acids long. Germline V gene data show CDR1 as WSHSY and CDR2 as SAAADI. The sample originates from a study of blood T cell repertoires in COVID-19. Across the whole study: COVID-19 samples, acute and convalescent, were from the United States, Italy and Spain. T cells, B-cell-depleted T cells, or PBMCs provided the cDNA or gDNA that served as material.

This receptor was identified in a human donor in a cohort sampled during active COVID-19. Sequenced input: peripheral blood. The rearrangement uses TRBV10-2 and TRBJ1-1, with TRBD1 as a possible D gene (6 bases). CDR3 DNA sequence: TGCGCCAGCGTGACAGGTGAGCTCACTGAAGCTTTCTTT. Protein: CASVTGELTEAFF.